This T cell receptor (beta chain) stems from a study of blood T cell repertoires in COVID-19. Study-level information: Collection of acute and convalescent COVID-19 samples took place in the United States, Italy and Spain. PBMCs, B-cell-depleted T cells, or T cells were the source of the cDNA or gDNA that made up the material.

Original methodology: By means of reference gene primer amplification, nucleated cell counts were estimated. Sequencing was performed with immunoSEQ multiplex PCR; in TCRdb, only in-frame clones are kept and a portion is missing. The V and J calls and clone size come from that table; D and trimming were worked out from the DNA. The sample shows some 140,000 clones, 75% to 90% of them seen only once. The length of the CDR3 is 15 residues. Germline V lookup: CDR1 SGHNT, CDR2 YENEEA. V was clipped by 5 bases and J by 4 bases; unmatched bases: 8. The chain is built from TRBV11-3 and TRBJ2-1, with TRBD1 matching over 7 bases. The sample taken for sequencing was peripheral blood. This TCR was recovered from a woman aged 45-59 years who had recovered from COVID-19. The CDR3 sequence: CASSVGTVIYNEQFF. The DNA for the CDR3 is TGTGCCAGCAGCGTCGGGACAGTAATTTACAATGAGCAGTTCTTC.